This TCR beta chain was sequenced for a study of blood T cell repertoires in COVID-19. Study-level information: There were acute and convalescent COVID-19 samples, and they came from the United States, Italy and Spain. From T cells, B-cell-depleted T cells, or PBMCs came the material, which was cDNA or gDNA.

Per the original methods: Estimation of nucleated cell counts relied on the amplification of reference gene primers. TCRdb's table, derived via immunoSEQ multiplex PCR, lists solely in-frame clones and lacks some. V and J calls plus clone size are reproduced from that table; the DNA served to infer D and trimming. This table has roughly 160,000 clones, approximately 91% appearing once. Patients at the Seattle site were enrolled during active infection and followed longitudinally. The ends lost 7 bases at V and 5 bases at J; junction bases unmatched: 3. Germline lookup yields CDR1 GTSNPN and CDR2 SVGIG (reference sequence). This CDR3 region has 11 residues.

The chain joins TRBV30 to TRBJ2-5; 8 bases line up with TRBD2. The source of this sequence is a young man with COVID-19, enrolled during active disease. Sequenced input: peripheral blood. CDR3 nucleotides: TGTGCCTCGGGACTAGAGGAGACCCAGTACTTC. Amino acids: CASGLEETQYF.